One and the same sample provided the 16 T cell receptor beta chains below, sequenced in a study of T-cell memory formation after mild COVID-19. TCRdb reprocessed the 5' RACE reads with MiXCR, giving one entry per CDR3 protein. The sample shows 500,000 to 650,000 distinct CDR3 sequences, less than 25% of them seen only once. Sequencing was performed on PBMCs or a T cell subset sorted from them (not recorded which). Every receptor here comes from an adult woman who had mild COVID-19 (a few samples of this study predate the infection). Cell type and time point are not known.

V is TRBV7-9 and J is TRBJ2-7, with D perhaps TRBD1 (6 bases). The germline gives CDR1 SEHNR, CDR2 FQNEAQ (reference sequence). Between the trimmed V and J ends, which lost 5 bases and 1 base, there was a span of 12 bases. This CDR3 has 14 amino acids. CDR3 sequence: CASSPPGESYEQYF. As DNA, the CDR3 is TGTGCCAGCAGCCCCCCAGGGGAATCCTACGAGCAGTACTTC.

This clonotype was counted a few times. The chain has TRBV18 and TRBJ1-5, with D possibly being TRBD1 (6 bases). Trimming pared 8 bases from V and 1 base from J, leaving 9 bases between. The CDR3 is 13 residues long. The V gene's germline CDR1 is KGHSH and CDR2 LQKENI. CDR3 amino acids: CASRTASNQPQHF. DNA of the CDR3: TGTGCCAGCCGGACAGCAAGCAATCAGCCCCAGCATTTT.

The chain combines TRBV4-1 with TRBJ2-5, with 10 bases identical to TRBD2. Looked up from germline, CDR1 is MGHRA and CDR2 is YSYEKL. There are 15 residues in the CDR3. Unmatched junction bases numbered 5, after V lost 1 base and J lost 6 bases. Here the CDR3 DNA reads TGCGCCAGCAGCCAAGCAGCGGGAGGGCGGCAGACCCAGTACTTC. Its translation: CASSQAAGGRQTQYF.

In its sample, this clonotype was seen a few times. The gene calls are TRBV20-1 and TRBJ2-1; possibly TRBD2 for D (5 bases). Trimming cost V 5 bases and J 5 bases, with 13 bases left between them. Germline loops: CDR1 DFQATT, CDR2 SNEGSKA (reference sequence). The CDR3 totals 13 residues. The CDR3 region has the DNA TGCAGTGCTGGCAGAGGGAACAACAATGAGCAGTTCTTC. Its translation is CSAGRGNNNEQFF.

This clonotype has just a few counts. The chain's CDR3 is CAWSVRTGSLVSPLHF. In DNA form, the CDR3 reads TGTGCCTGGAGTGTAAGGACAGGGTCCCTTGTTTCACCCCTCCACTTT. The chain joins TRBV30 to TRBJ1-6, with 8 bases lining up with TRBD1. The germline V gene has CDR1 GTSNPN and CDR2 SVGIG (reference sequence). V trimming: 0 bases; J trimming: 9 bases; junction bases outside the gene matches: 10. The CDR3 loop spans 16 amino acids.

Details on this clonotype: Since no conserved phenylalanine or tryptophan closes the CDR3, a read error is the likely cause. V is TRBV12-3 or TRBV12-4 and J is TRBJ1-1; TRBD1 is a possible D gene (6 bases). This CDR3 has 14 residues. The V gene lost 3 bases and the J gene lost 8 bases, with 16 bases spanning the gap. CDR3 sequence reads: CASSFETVGTEAFL. CDR3 bases: TGTGCCAGCAGTTTTGAGACGGTGGGGACAGAAGCTTTCCTT.

This clonotype was seen a handful of times. The chain employs TRBV5-8 and TRBJ2-2; 8 positions agree with TRBD2. CDR3 length: 14 amino acids. J lost 5 bases, V lost 5 bases, and 5 bases had no gene match. Germline assignment: CDR1 SGHTS and CDR2 YDEGEE. The CDR3 region has the DNA TGTGCCAGCAGTTCCGGGACTAGGACCGGGGAGCTGTTTTTT. As protein: CASSSGTRTGELFF.

The chain links TRBV20-1 to TRBJ2-3; TRBD2 might be the D (6 bases). The CDR3 loop spans 15 amino acids. Germline V gives CDR1 DFQATT, CDR2 SNEGSKA (reference sequence). With 0 bases removed from V and 1 base from J, the gap between germline ends came to 11 bases. The CDR3 DNA reads as TGCAGTGCTAGAGAGACTAGTAGGGGCACAGATACGCAGTATTTT. This translates into CSARETSRGTDTQYF.

J is TRBJ2-6 and V is TRBV5-1, with D perhaps matching TRBD2 (6 bases). The CDR3 has 17 residues. Trimming cost V 4 bases and J 4 bases, with 18 bases left between them. The V gene's germline CDR1 is SGHRS and CDR2 YFSETQ. The DNA of the CDR3 is TGCGCCAGCAGCCCGACAGCAGACGCGGGGGGGGCCAACGTCCTGACTTTC. It codes for CASSPTADAGGANVLTF. Using reference TRBV5-1 and TRBJ2-6 for the parts outside the CDR3, the full variable domain is KAGVTQTPRYLIKTRGQQVTLSCSPISGHRSVSWYQQTPGQGLQFLFEYFSETQRNKGNFPGRFSGRQFSNSRSEMNVSTLELGDSALYLCASSPTADAGGANVLTFGAGSRLTVL.

The rearrangement uses TRBV11-2 and TRBJ2-1; tentative D call: TRBD1 (6 bases). Germline CDR1 is SGHAT and CDR2 is FQNNGV. This CDR3 has 17 residues. With 5 bases removed from V and 12 bases from J, the gap between germline ends came to 29 bases. CDR3 amino acids: CASSVRTDFHPRDAQFF. Here the CDR3 DNA reads TGTGCCAGCAGCGTACGGACAGATTTCCACCCGCGAGACGCGCAGTTCTTC. The whole variable domain, remainder taken from reference TRBV11-2 and TRBJ2-1, is EAGVAQSPRYKIIEKRQSVAFWCNPISGHATLYWYQQILGQGPKLLIQFQNNGVVDDSQLPKDRFSAERLKGVDSTLKIQPAKLEDSAVYLCASSVRTDFHPRDAQFFGPGTRLTVL.

The table lists this clonotype with many counts. This rearrangement joins TRBV19 to TRBJ2-7, with D possibly being TRBD2 (6 bases). Germline values: CDR1 LNHDA, CDR2 SQIVND (reference sequence). CDR3 length: 16 amino acids. Trimming took 3 bases from V and 2 from J, leaving 17 bases between them. CDR3 amino acids: CASSMRSSGPTYEQYF. CDR3 coding DNA: TGTGCCAGTAGTATGCGATCGAGCGGGCCGACCTACGAGCAGTACTTC.

This clonotype was counted a few times. This sequence joins TRBV7-2 and TRBJ2-1, with 12 bases fitting TRBD2. Germline-derived CDR1 and CDR2 are SGHTA and FQGNSA. There are 16 residues in the CDR3. Trimming took 7 bases from V and 1 from J; bases not matched to a gene: 5. The CDR3 loop is CASILAGGLSYNEQFF. The CDR3 nucleotides read TGTGCCAGCATACTAGCGGGAGGCCTTTCCTACAATGAGCAGTTCTTC. The variable domain in full, completed from reference TRBV7-2 and TRBJ2-1, reads GAGVSQSPSNKVTEKGKDVELRCDPISGHTALYWYRQSLGQGLEFLIYFQGNSAPDKSGLPSDRFSAERTGGSVSTLTIQRTQQEDSAVYLCASILAGGLSYNEQFFGPGTRLTVL.

The chain carries TRBV20-1 and TRBJ2-1, with 12 bases lining up with TRBD2. Germline trimming cut 0 bases from V and 10 bases from J; bases unmatched to any gene: 7. Germline V CDR1 and CDR2: DFQATT, SNEGSKA (reference sequence). This CDR3 comprises 15 residues. CDR3 sequence reads: CSARDVRLAGGEQFF. The DNA of the CDR3 is TGCAGTGCTAGAGATGTACGGCTAGCGGGAGGGGAGCAGTTCTTC.

The chain employs TRBV29-1 and TRBJ2-7; 9 bases fit TRBD1. The CDR3 runs to 13 residues. The germline V gene has CDR1 SQVTM and CDR2 ANQGSEA. Trimming took 5 bases from V and 3 from J; bases not matched to a gene: 5. DNA for the CDR3: TGCAGCGTTCCCTCGACAGGGGGCTACGAGCAGTACTTC. This sequence encodes CSVPSTGGYEQYF.

This clonotype appeared a few times. The chain combines TRBV7-3 with TRBJ1-2; 12 bases are shared with TRBD1. Germline CDR1 SGHTA, CDR2 FQGTGA. V lost 5 bases, J lost 6 bases, and 10 bases stayed unmatched. The CDR3 totals 16 residues. The CDR3, as DNA: TGTGCCAGCAGCGCCACACCGGGACAGGGGGCAAATGGCTACACCTTC. Its protein is CASSATPGQGANGYTF. Supplemented by reference TRBV7-3 and TRBJ1-2, the full variable domain reads GAGVSQTPSNKVTEKGKYVELRCDPISGHTALYWYRQSLGQGPEFLIYFQGTGAADDSGLPNDRFFAVRPEGSVSTLKIQRTERGDSAVYLCASSATPGQGANGYTFGSGTRLTVV.

This chain joins TRBV11-2 and TRBJ1-3; D not resolved. CDR3 length: 13 residues. V lost 7 bases and J lost 6, with 13 bases in between. Germline V CDR1 and CDR2: SGHAT, FQNNGV. CDR3 region: CASTNLAENTIYF. CDR3 in DNA: TGTGCCAGCACTAACCTAGCCGAAAACACCATATATTTT.